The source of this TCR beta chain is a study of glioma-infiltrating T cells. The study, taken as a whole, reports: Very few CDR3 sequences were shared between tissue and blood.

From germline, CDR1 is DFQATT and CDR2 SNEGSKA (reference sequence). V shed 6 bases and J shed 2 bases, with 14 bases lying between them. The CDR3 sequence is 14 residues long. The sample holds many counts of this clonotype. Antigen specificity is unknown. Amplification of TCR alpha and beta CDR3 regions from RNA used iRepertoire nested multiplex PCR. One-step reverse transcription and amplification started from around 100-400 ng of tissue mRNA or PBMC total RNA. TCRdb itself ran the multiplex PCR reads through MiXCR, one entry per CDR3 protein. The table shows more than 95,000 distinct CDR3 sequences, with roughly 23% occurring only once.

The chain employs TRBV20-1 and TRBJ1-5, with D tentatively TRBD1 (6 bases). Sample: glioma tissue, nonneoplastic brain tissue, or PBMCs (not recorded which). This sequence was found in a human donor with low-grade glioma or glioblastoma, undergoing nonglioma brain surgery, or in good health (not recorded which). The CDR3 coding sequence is TGCAGTGCATCCCGGGGGGCCGGCAATCAGCCCCAGCATTTT. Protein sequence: CSASRGAGNQPQHF.